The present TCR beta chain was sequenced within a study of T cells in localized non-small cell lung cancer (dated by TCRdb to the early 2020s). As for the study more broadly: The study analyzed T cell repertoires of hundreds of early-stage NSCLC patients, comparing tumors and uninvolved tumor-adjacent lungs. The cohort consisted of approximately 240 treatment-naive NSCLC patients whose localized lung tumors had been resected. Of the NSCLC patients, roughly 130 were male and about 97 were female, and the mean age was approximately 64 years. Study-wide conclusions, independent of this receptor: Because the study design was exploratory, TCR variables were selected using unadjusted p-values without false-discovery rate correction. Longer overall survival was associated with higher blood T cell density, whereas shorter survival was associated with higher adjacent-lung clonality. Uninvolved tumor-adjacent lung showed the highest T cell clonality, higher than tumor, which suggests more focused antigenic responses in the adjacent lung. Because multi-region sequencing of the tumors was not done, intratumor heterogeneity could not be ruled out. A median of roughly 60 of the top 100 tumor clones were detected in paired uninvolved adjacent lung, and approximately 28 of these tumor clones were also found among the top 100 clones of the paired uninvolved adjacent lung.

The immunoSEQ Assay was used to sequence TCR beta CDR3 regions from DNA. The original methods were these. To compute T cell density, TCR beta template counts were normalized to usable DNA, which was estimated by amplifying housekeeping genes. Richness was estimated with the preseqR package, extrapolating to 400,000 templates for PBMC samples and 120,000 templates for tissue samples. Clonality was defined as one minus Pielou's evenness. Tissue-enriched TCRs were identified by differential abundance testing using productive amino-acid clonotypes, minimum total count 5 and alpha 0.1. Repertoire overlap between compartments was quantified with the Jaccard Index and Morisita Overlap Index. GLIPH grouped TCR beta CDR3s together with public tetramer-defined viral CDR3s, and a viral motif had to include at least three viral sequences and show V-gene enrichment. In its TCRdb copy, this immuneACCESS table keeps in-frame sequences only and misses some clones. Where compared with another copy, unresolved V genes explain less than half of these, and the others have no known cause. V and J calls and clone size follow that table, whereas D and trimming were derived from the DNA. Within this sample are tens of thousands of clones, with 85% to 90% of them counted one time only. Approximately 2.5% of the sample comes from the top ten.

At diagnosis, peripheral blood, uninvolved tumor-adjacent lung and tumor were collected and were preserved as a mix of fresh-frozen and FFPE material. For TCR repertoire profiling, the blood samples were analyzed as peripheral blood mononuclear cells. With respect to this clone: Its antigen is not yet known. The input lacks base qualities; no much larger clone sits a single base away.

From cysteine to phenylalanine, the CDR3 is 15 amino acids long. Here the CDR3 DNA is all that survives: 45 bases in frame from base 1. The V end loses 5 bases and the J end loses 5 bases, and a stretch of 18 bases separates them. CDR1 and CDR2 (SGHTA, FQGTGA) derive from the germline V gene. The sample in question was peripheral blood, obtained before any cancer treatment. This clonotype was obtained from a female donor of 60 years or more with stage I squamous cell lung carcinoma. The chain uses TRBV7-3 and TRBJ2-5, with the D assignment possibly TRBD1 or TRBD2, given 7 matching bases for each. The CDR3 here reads CASSPQGGRGETQYF. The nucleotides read TGTGCCAGCAGCCCTCAGGGGGGGCGCGGGGAGACCCAGTACTTC.